This TCR beta chain originates from a study of tumor-infiltrating lymphocytes in oesophageal squamous cell carcinoma. TCRdb used MiXCR to reprocess the PCR reads, holding one entry per CDR3 protein. Among about 17,000 distinct CDR3 sequences, 40% to 55% were seen once, and the ten largest hold 20% to 25%. V lost 6 bases and J 8 bases, leaving 8 bases between the germline ends. The CDR3 is made up of 11 amino acids. Germline values: CDR1 MNHEY, CDR2 SMNVEV (reference sequence). The gene calls are TRBV27 and TRBJ2-1; D call uncertain. The specimen was esophageal tumor tissue. The TCR was taken from a male donor with esophageal squamous cell carcinoma. The CDR3 nucleotides read TGTGCCAGCAGGATTTACCATGAGCAGTTCTTC. It encodes CASRIYHEQFF.